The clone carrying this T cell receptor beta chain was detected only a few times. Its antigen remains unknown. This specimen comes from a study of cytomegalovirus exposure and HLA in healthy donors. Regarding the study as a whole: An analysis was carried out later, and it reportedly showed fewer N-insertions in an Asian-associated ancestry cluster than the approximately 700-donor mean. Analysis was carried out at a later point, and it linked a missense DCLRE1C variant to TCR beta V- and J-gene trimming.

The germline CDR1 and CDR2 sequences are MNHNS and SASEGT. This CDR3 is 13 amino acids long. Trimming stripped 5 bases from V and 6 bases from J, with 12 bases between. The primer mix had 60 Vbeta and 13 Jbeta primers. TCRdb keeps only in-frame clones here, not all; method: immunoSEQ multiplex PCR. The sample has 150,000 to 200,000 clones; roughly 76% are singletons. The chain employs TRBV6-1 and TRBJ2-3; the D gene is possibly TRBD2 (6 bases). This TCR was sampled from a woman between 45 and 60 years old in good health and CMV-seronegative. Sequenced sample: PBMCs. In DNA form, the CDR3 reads TGTGCCAGCAGTCCTGGAGGGAGGGATACGCAGTATTTT. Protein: CASSPGGRDTQYF.